These 6 T cell receptor beta chains share one sample of origin, sequenced in a study of breast tumors, draining lymph nodes, adjacent tissues. Samples came from axillary lymph nodes draining the breast cancer. MiXCR, applied by TCRdb to the multiplex PCR reads, yields one record per CDR3 protein. The data hold about 200,000 distinct CDR3 sequences, with less than 40% observed a single time. The sample comprised axillary lymph node tissue. These receptors were taken from a female donor with breast cancer. Some clones in this sample may be carry-over from other donors' samples.

This clonotype was seen ten or more times. The rearrangement uses TRBV19 and TRBJ2-1, with D perhaps matching TRBD1 or TRBD2 (5 bases each). The V gene lost 6 bases and the J gene lost 8 bases, with 20 bases spanning the gap. The CDR3 runs 15 residues. Germline-derived CDR1 and CDR2 are LNHDA and SQIVND (reference sequence). CDR3 in amino acids: CASREWQGDSHEQFF. The CDR3 coding sequence is TGTGCCAGTAGGGAGTGGCAGGGAGACTCCCATGAGCAGTTCTTC.

This chain links TRBV3-2 with TRBJ2-3; the table gives TRBD1 as D, unverified against the DNA. TRBV3-2 is described as a pseudogene. The CDR3 length is 14 residues. The CDR3 region is CASSTPGSTDTQYF. In DNA form, the CDR3 reads TGTGCCAGCAGCACACCGGGTTCCACAGATACGCAGTATTTT.

This clonotype was observed many times. At one of its ends the junction is not consistent with the germline gene, which may arise from a read error. V is TRBV7-7 and J is TRBJ2-2; 10 nucleotides agree with TRBD2. CDR3 length: 15 amino acids. Germline CDR1 and CDR2: SSHAT and FNYEAQ (reference sequence). This CDR3 reads CASSLTSGVNGELFF. As DNA, the CDR3 is TGTGCTAGCAGCCTCACTAGCGGGGTAAACGGGGAGCTGTTTTTT. Full variable domain (outside the CDR3, taken from reference TRBV7-7 and TRBJ2-2): GAGVSQSPRYKVTKRGQDVTLRCDPISSHATLYWYQQALGQGPEFLTYFNYEAQPDKSGLPSDRFSAERPEGSISTLTIQRTEQRDSAMYRCASSLTSGVNGELFFGEGSRLTVL.

V is TRBV20-1 and J is TRBJ1-2, with TRBD1 as a possible D gene (5 bases). This CDR3 has 16 amino acids. The germline gives CDR1 DFQATT, CDR2 SNEGSKA (reference sequence). The ends were cut back, 1 base at V and 1 base at J, with 16 bases in the middle. The CDR3: CSARGTPRGGNYGYTF. CDR3 nucleotide sequence: TGCAGTGCTAGAGGGACCCCAAGGGGCGGTAACTATGGCTACACCTTC.

This clonotype has ten or more counts. The chain uses TRBV6-7 and TRBJ2-5; 14 positions match TRBD2. TRBV6-7 is marked as an open reading frame, function uncertain. V lost 0 bases to trimming and J lost 4 bases; unmatched junction nucleotides: 7. The CDR3 is made up of 18 amino acids. The CDR3 coding sequence is TGTGCCAGCAGTTACTCCCGGACTAGCGGGGGGACGTTAGAGACCCAGTACTTC. Its protein product is CASSYSRTSGGTLETQYF.

This clonotype was seen repeatedly, ten times or more. A read error may be the cause here, since a much bigger clone is one base away. J is TRBJ2-7 and V is TRBV11-2; D remains ambiguous. This CDR3 comprises 13 residues. Germline CDR1 reads SGHAT; CDR2 reads FQNNGV. Trimming removed 3 bases at V and 6 bases at J, with 12 bases between. Here the CDR3 reads CASSFEQYSEQYF. DNA for the CDR3: TGTGCCAGCAGCTTTGAACAGTACTCCGAGCAGTACTTC.